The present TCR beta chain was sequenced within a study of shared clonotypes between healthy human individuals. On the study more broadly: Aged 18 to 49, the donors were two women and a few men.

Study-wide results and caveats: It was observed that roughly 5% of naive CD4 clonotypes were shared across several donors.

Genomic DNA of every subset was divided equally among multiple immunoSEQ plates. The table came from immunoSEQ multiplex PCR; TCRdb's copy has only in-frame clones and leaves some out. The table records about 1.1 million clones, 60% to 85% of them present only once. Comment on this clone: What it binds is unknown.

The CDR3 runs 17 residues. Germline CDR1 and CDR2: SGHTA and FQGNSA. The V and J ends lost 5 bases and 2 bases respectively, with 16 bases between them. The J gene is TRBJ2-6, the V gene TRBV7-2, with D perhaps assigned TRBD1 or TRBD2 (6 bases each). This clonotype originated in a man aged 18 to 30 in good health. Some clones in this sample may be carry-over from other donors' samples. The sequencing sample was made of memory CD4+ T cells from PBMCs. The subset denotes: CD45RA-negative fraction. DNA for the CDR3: TGTGCCAGCAGCCGAAGGATGGGGGGCGCTGGGGCCAACGTCCTGACTTTC. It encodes CASSRRMGGAGANVLTF.